A single T cell receptor (beta chain) is shown here with its context. The sample has other DNA sequences that encode this CDR3 too. These data are taken from a study of blood T cell repertoires in COVID-19. Study summary: Samples taken during acute and convalescent COVID-19 were collected in the United States, Italy and Spain.

Across 20 to 25 US areas, participants ranged in age from about 18 to 90 years. The assay was immunoSEQ multiplex PCR, and TCRdb's table has in-frame clones only and misses some. The profile shows 330,000 or so clones, approximately 88% of them singletons. CDR1 and CDR2 from the germline V gene are LNHDA and SQIVND (reference sequence). This CDR3 spans 12 amino acids. Trimming removed 5 bases at V and 3 bases at J, with 8 bases between. The J gene is TRBJ2-7, the V gene TRBV19, with TRBD2 as a possible D gene (5 bases). Sequenced sample: PBMCs or T cells enriched from blood (not recorded which). The TCR sequence derives from a man under 40 who had recovered from COVID-19. The CDR3 region is CASSAGIYEQYF. The CDR3 bases are TGTGCCAGTAGTGCGGGCATCTACGAGCAGTACTTC.